The clone carrying this T cell receptor (beta chain) was counted a few times. These data belong to a study of regulatory T cells in long-lasting Graves disease. Time point meaning: newly diagnosed GD, antithyroid drugs for less than 3 months. The TCR library was prepared using RNA isolated from PBMCs. Arm-PCR of CDR3 regions with iRepertoire HTBI primers generated TCR beta libraries. TCRdb re-derived calls from the multiplex PCR reads in MiXCR, one entry per CDR3 protein. Among a few hundred thousand distinct CDR3 sequences listed, approximately 10% were seen once. The V gene lost 7 bases and the J gene lost 3 bases, with 15 bases spanning the gap. Germline V lookup: CDR1 MNHEY, CDR2 SVGEGT. This CDR3 is built from 14 residues. These records were also assigned to another study, of T cells in Graves' hyperthyroidism and ophthalmopathy.

The rearrangement uses TRBV6-2 or TRBV6-3 and TRBJ1-2, with D tentatively TRBD1 (5 bases). The sequence was obtained from a woman in her late teens or twenties with Graves disease. Sequenced here: peripheral blood mononuclear cells (PBMCs), sampled at new diagnosis, from a patient treated with antithyroid drugs. The DNA of the CDR3 is TGTGCCAGCACCCGCCCAGGGTTGGACTATGGCTACACCTTC. This sequence encodes CASTRPGLDYGYTF.